The next 23 T cell receptor beta chains were all read from a single sample in a study of blood T cell repertoires in COVID-19. Profiling relied on immunoSEQ multiplex PCR, and the TCRdb table lists in-frame clones only, not all of them. The top ten hold 2% of the sample, which has roughly 100,000 clones, approximately 90% seen once. The sequenced sample was peripheral blood. The receptors derive from a man aged 50-60 years with active COVID-19.

In this sample, this clone turned up a few times. The V call is TRBV5-1, the J call TRBJ2-7; 15 bases are shared with TRBD2. CDR3 length equals 15 residues. The germline gives CDR1 SGHRS, CDR2 YFSETQ. Unmatched junction bases numbered 6, after V lost 4 bases and J lost 7 bases. The CDR3 nucleotides read TGCGCCAGCAGCCCGGGACTAGCGGGGGGCTTGGAGCAGTACTTC. Amino acids: CASSPGLAGGLEQYF.

This chain uses TRBV27 with TRBJ1-6, with 7 positions matching TRBD1. V lost 6 bases to trimming and J lost 7 bases; unmatched junction nucleotides: 6. Germline CDR1 reads MNHEY; CDR2 reads SMNVEV (reference sequence). The CDR3 runs to 14 residues. The CDR3 DNA follows: TGTGCCAGCAGAAAAGACAGGGACAATTCACCCCTCCACTTT. Translated: CASRKDRDNSPLHF.

The gene calls are TRBV5-5 and TRBJ1-6, with 7 bases lining up with TRBD1. V was pared by 3 bases and J by 10 bases, with 7 bases of the junction left unmatched. Germline V CDR1 and CDR2: SGHKS, YYEKEE (reference sequence). CDR3 length: 14 residues. CDR3 residues: CASSSRQGRSPLHF. CDR3 bases: TGTGCCAGCAGCTCCAGACAGGGTCGGTCACCCCTCCACTTT.

This clone was found a few times. The chain's CDR3 is CAIKDRDDQPQHF. Written as DNA, the CDR3 is TGTGCCATCAAAGACAGGGATGATCAGCCCCAGCATTTT. V and J are TRBV10-3 and TRBJ1-5; 7 nucleotides line up with TRBD1. The CDR3 sequence is 13 residues long. J was trimmed by 5 bases and V by 7 bases; bases with no gene match: 5. In germline, CDR1 is ENHRY, CDR2 SYGVKD.

The V gene is TRBV4-1, the J gene TRBJ1-1; 7 nucleotides line up with TRBD1. This CDR3 is 13 amino acids long. The trim removed 4 bases at V and 7 bases at J, leaving 6 bases unmatched. Germline CDR1 and CDR2: MGHRA and YSYEKL. CDR3 loop: CASSRPGQLEAFF. CDR3 bases: TGCGCCAGCAGCCGACCGGGACAGCTTGAAGCTTTCTTT.

The chain is built from TRBV5-1 and TRBJ1-4; 8 bases map to TRBD1. The CDR3 has 14 amino acids. Germline CDR1 reads SGHRS; CDR2 reads YFSETQ. V was clipped by 0 bases and J by 15 bases; unmatched bases: 10. In nucleotides, the CDR3 is TGCGCCAGCAGCTTGGAGGGGACAGGTCTGTCGATGTTTTTT. This translates into CASSLEGTGLSMFF.

The chain recombines TRBV19 with TRBJ1-1, with D unclear. V lost 8 bases and J lost 1, with 14 bases in between. This CDR3 is 14 amino acids long. Germline values: CDR1 LNHDA, CDR2 SQIVND (reference sequence). The CDR3 reads CASRFVLTNTEAFF. CDR3 DNA: TGTGCCAGTCGGTTTGTCCTTACGAACACTGAAGCTTTCTTT.

This rearrangement joins TRBV27 to TRBJ2-2; D call uncertain. The CDR3 spans 13 residues. Trimming took 9 bases from V and 0 from J, leaving 8 bases between them. CDR1 and CDR2 (germline): MNHEY, SMNVEV (reference sequence). CDR3 nucleotide sequence: TGTGCCAGTAAACAAGCGAACACCGGGGAGCTGTTTTTT. Its translation: CASKQANTGELFF.

This clone was counted only a few times. Other DNA sequences in the same sample also yield this CDR3. The V gene is TRBV30, the J gene TRBJ2-3, with 7 bases lining up with TRBD1. CDR1 GTSNPN and CDR2 SVGIG come from the germline V gene (reference sequence). The CDR3 is 13 amino acids. V shed 1 base, J shed 4 bases, and the junction held 2 bases outside the gene matches. DNA of the CDR3: TGTGCCTGGAGTGCAGGGGGACCAGATACGCAGTATTTT. This gives the protein CAWSAGGPDTQYF.

This chain connects TRBV5-1 to TRBJ1-1, with D maybe TRBD1 (6 bases). CDR3 length equals 15 residues. Trimming took off 0 bases at V and 4 bases at J, with 13 bases between the two ends. Germline CDR1 is SGHRS and CDR2 is YFSETQ. The chain's CDR3 is CASSLEMGAITEAFF. The CDR3 DNA reads TGCGCCAGCAGCTTGGAGATGGGGGCGATCACTGAAGCTTTCTTT.

The V call is TRBV11-2, the J call TRBJ1-5, with TRBD1 matching over 7 bases. The CDR3 totals 16 residues. The junction had 7 bases not matched to a gene; V was cut back by 2 bases and J by 3 bases. CDR1 SGHAT and CDR2 FQNNGV come from the germline V gene. The CDR3 loop reads CASSLTADRTNQPQHF. Written as DNA, the CDR3 is TGTGCCAGCAGCTTAACGGCGGACAGGACCAATCAGCCCCAGCATTTT. The full variable domain, rest sourced from reference TRBV11-2 and TRBJ1-5, is EAGVAQSPRYKIIEKRQSVAFWCNPISGHATLYWYQQILGQGPKLLIQFQNNGVVDDSQLPKDRFSAERLKGVDSTLKIQPAKLEDSAVYLCASSLTADRTNQPQHFGDGTRLSIL.

The CDR3 reads CASSLQAATEAFF. DNA for the CDR3: TGTGCCAGCAGTTTGCAGGCAGCCACTGAAGCTTTCTTT. The rearrangement links TRBV12-3 or TRBV12-4 to TRBJ1-1, with unresolved D. The ends were cut back, 3 bases at V and 4 bases at J, with 9 bases in the middle. The CDR3 runs to 13 residues.

V and J are TRBV24-1 and TRBJ2-3, with 8 bases that match TRBD1. The CDR3 is 16 residues long. Germline V lookup: CDR1 KGHDR, CDR2 SFDVKD. Unmatched junction bases numbered 8, after V lost 3 bases and J lost 4 bases. CDR3 loop: CATSDRGQGSPDTQYF. The DNA for the CDR3 is TGTGCCACCAGTGATCGTGGACAGGGTTCCCCAGATACGCAGTATTTT.

This chain connects TRBV21-1 to TRBJ2-5; TRBD1 was called by the table and not checked on the DNA. TRBV21-1 is a pseudogene segment. The CDR3 runs 16 residues. In DNA form, the CDR3 reads TGTGCCAGCAGCAAATCAGGCGTGAAGACACAAGAGACCCAGTACTTC. Its protein product is CASSKSGVKTQETQYF.

The chain links TRBV11-2 to TRBJ2-7; TRBD2 aligns across 8 bases. The CDR3 contains 16 residues. CDR1 and CDR2 from the germline V gene are SGHAT and FQNNGV. With V trimmed by 2 bases and J by 1 base, 7 bases remained unmatched. The CDR3, as DNA: TGTGCCAGCAGCTTAATTCTCGGGACTAGTTCCTACGAGCAGTACTTC. Its translation is CASSLILGTSSYEQYF.

CDR3 region: CASTLQGNSYEQYF. In nucleotides, the CDR3 is TGCGCCAGCACCTTACAGGGCAACTCCTACGAGCAGTACTTC. This chain connects TRBV5-1 to TRBJ2-7, with D tentatively TRBD1 (6 bases). CDR3 length: 14 residues. Germline V lookup: CDR1 SGHRS, CDR2 YFSETQ. V dropped 6 bases and J dropped 0 bases, with 13 bases sitting between them.

This sequence joins TRBV2 and TRBJ1-3, with D possibly being TRBD1 (6 bases). The CDR3 spans 13 residues. The ends were cut back, 6 bases at V and 2 bases at J, with 8 bases in the middle. The germline gives CDR1 SNHLY, CDR2 FYNNEI. As DNA, the CDR3 is TGTGCCAGCAGCAGGGGTACTGGAAACACCATATATTTT. Its translation is CASSRGTGNTIYF.

This clone was detected a few times. This chain links TRBV6-1 with TRBJ1-5, with D possibly TRBD1 on 5 matching bases. Germline V CDR1 and CDR2: MNHNS, SASEGT. V was clipped by 2 bases and J by 9 bases, with 14 bases between them. This CDR3 is 14 amino acids long. The DNA of the CDR3 is TGTGCCAGCAGTGAATGGGGCACCTTGGGGCCCCAGCATTTT. As protein: CASSEWGTLGPQHF.

The chain recombines TRBV21-1 with TRBJ2-7; no DNA check was done on the table's D call, TRBD1. TRBV21-1 is designated a pseudogene. The CDR3 runs 16 residues. The CDR3 DNA reads TGTGCCAGCAGCAAAGGGCCTCTAAGACAGCCCTACGAGCAGTACTTC. It translates to CASSKGPLRQPYEQYF.

J is TRBJ1-1 and V is TRBV7-9, with D perhaps TRBD1 (5 bases). The CDR3 has 15 residues. V was cut by 1 base and J by 4 bases, with 13 bases left in between. CDR1 and CDR2 from the germline V gene are SEHNR and FQNEAQ (reference sequence). The CDR3 is CASSLGGGIGTEAFF. The CDR3 coding sequence is TGTGCCAGCAGCTTAGGCGGGGGGATAGGCACTGAAGCTTTCTTT.

The V gene is TRBV7-8, the J gene TRBJ1-5; 11 bases map to TRBD1. With V trimmed by 3 bases and J by 0 bases, 16 bases remained unmatched. The CDR3 has 21 amino acids. Germline V CDR1 and CDR2: SGHVS, FQNEAQ. The CDR3, as DNA: TGTGCCAGCAGCTTTCGGCCCACGGGACAGGGGGGCACGTATAGCAATCAGCCCCAGCATTTT. Protein sequence: CASSFRPTGQGGTYSNQPQHF.

The chain couples TRBV9 to TRBJ1-1; weak D call: TRBD1 (5 bases). Germline V gives CDR1 SGDLS, CDR2 YYNGEE. Trimming pared 3 bases from V and 1 base from J, leaving 13 bases between. This CDR3 has 15 amino acids. The CDR3 region is CASSAYGGTNTEAFF. For the CDR3, the DNA is TGTGCCAGCAGCGCCTACGGGGGGACGAACACTGAAGCTTTCTTT.

Here the CDR3 reads CASSEGRADTQYF. DNA for the CDR3: TGTGCCAGCTCAGAGGGTAGGGCAGATACGCAGTATTTT. The chain is built from TRBV7-2 and TRBJ2-3; tentatively, D is TRBD2 (5 bases). The germline V gene encodes CDR1 SGHTA and CDR2 FQGNSA. There are 13 residues in the CDR3. Trimming took 8 bases from V and 4 from J, leaving 13 bases between them.